Below, one T cell receptor (beta chain) is given with its context. Its antigen is not yet known. Base qualities are missing; no much larger clone stands one base away. The data belong to a study of Ad26.COV2.S vaccination and SARS-CoV-2 variants (dated by TCRdb to the early 2020s). Study-level background: Vaccine-arm donors came from COV1001, a multicentre, randomized, double-blind, placebo-controlled phase I-IIa trial of Ad26.COV2.S in healthy adults. TCRbeta repertoire sequencing served as the tool for gauging how specific and how broad the SARS-CoV-2-reactive T cell receptors were following Ad26.COV2.S vaccination. Trial participants were randomized into five groups of five: low-dose or high-dose Ad26.COV2.S given once or twice, or placebo on both occasions. Ad26.COV2.S was administered intramuscularly at 5 x 10^10 or 1 x 10^11 viral particles, either as a single shot or as two shots given 56 days apart. The TCR-sequenced set comprised around 32 samples: around 20 Ad26.COV2.S vaccine recipients, 5 placebo recipients and 8 SARS-CoV-2 convalescent individuals. Blinding of investigators to trial group allocation was maintained during experiments and outcome assessment.

V is shortened by 6 bases, J by 4 bases, and the region joining them spans 9 bases. The CDR3 sequence holds 13 residues, the cysteine and phenylalanine included. The CDR3 DNA has 39 bases and is translated from base 1. CDR1 SGHTA and CDR2 FQGTGA are derived from the germline V gene. TCRbeta CDR3 regions were sequenced with the immunoSEQ Assay. After extraction, genomic DNA underwent amplification by bias-controlled multiplex PCR, followed by high-throughput sequencing. From the authors' description of their analysis: Collapsing and filtering of sequences were performed to quantify the absolute abundance of each unique TCRbeta CDR3 region. Usable DNA was measured by amplifying reference genes present in all nucleated cells, and TCRbeta template counts were normalized to that usable DNA to estimate T cell fraction. Repertoire TCRs were annotated as SARS-CoV-2-specific when V gene, CDR3 amino acid sequence and J gene were exactly matched to a known reactive TCR set. The reference SARS-CoV-2 TCR set was derived from MIRA and filtered for enrichment in COVID-19-positive ImmuneCODE repertoires, a step that removed public or cross-reactive TCRs. Drawing on the MIRA antigens, annotated TCRs were analysed further at the level of specific ORF or position within ORF. Breadth was defined as the number of annotated unique rearrangements divided by the total number of unique productive rearrangements, and depth was defined as the summed frequency of the annotated unique rearrangements. Two-sided Wilcoxon rank-sum tests were used to compare TCR breadth between groups. This immuneACCESS table, as held by TCRdb, lists in-frame sequences with V and J called but not all clones. Of the missing ones, under half trace to an unresolved V gene in checked studies; the others have no known cause. D and trimming come from the DNA, and the V and J calls and clone size come from that table. Recorded for this sample are 300,000 to 400,000 clones; around nine tenths of them occurred a single time. The ten largest account for roughly 3.1% of the sample.

Broad study findings and their caveats: The authors noted that the TCR breadth and depth analyses may have underestimated total T cell responses. The study was not powered to compare responses between vaccine doses or regimens. Vaccine and placebo recipients had similar non-spike TCR breadth, a finding consistent with the vaccine containing only spike. After vaccination, substantial breadth of spike-specific CD8+ and CD4+ T cell responses was reported. Spike-specific TCR breadth was higher in Ad26.COV2.S recipients than in placebo recipients (P = 0.0014).

The treatment or condition label corresponds to: some 20 received Ad26.COV2.S at low or high dose, single or two shots; about 5 received placebo; per-sample allocation not given. For vaccine and placebo recipients, the sequenced repertoires came from samples collected on day 63 after the first injection. In Cohort 1b, about 27 adults aged 18-55 years were enrolled at a single site in Boston, USA, between 29 July and 7 August 2020. Ad26.COV2.S was a replication-incompetent adenovirus type 26 vector that expressed a prefusion-stabilized SARS-CoV-2 spike protein derived from the original Wuhan strain.

This chain is built from TRBV7-3 and TRBJ2-2; no D segment can be confidently identified. Sequences were derived from peripheral blood, sampled in a trial of Ad26.COV2.S vaccine versus placebo. The sequence came from a person aged 18-60 years who received the Ad26.COV2.S COVID-19 vaccine or a placebo. The nucleotide sequence reads TGTGCCAGCAGTCGTTCAGCCACCGGGGAGCTGTTTTTT. Its protein is CASSRSATGELFF. Outside the CDR3, residues come from the reference TRBV7-3 and TRBJ2-2 proteins, so the full variable domain is: GAGVSQTPSNKVTEKGKYVELRCDPISGHTALYWYRQSLGQGPEFLIYFQGTGAADDSGLPNDRFFAVRPEGSVSTLKIQRTERGDSAVYLCASSRSATGELFFGEGSRLTVL.